Below, 27 T cell receptor beta chains from the same sample are listed, as sequenced in a study of blood T cell repertoires in COVID-19. Method: immunoSEQ multiplex PCR; TCRdb's copy keeps in-frame clones and lacks some. Here the sample spans around 160,000 clones, approximately 88% being singletons. Sequencing used PBMCs or T cells enriched from blood (not recorded which). The receptor source for this set is a woman aged 55-69 years who had recovered from COVID-19.

V and J are TRBV23-1 and TRBJ2-7; 10 bases are a match to TRBD1. TRBV23-1 is placed among ORFs of uncertain function. The CDR3 covers 15 residues. J was trimmed by 4 bases and V by 4 bases; bases with no gene match: 7. Written as DNA, the CDR3 is TGCGCCAGCAGTCGAACCGGGACAGGGGCGTACGAGCAGTACTTC. It yields the protein CASSRTGTGAYEQYF.

This clone was recorded a few times. The rearrangement links TRBV28 to TRBJ1-4; weak D call: TRBD1 (6 bases). The germline V and J ends were trimmed by 6 bases and 2 bases, with 19 bases remaining between them. Germline CDR1 reads MDHEN; CDR2 reads SYDVKM. The CDR3 spans 17 residues. As DNA, the CDR3 is TGTGCCAGCAGCTCGGCGGGCCCCCAGGGGACTAATGAAAAACTGTTTTTT. Residues: CASSSAGPQGTNEKLFF.

The sample holds one count of this clone. This sequence joins TRBV19 and TRBJ1-5; 8 bases are shared with TRBD1. Germline V gene sequence: CDR1 LNHDA, CDR2 SQIVND (reference sequence). There are 14 residues in the CDR3. V shed 2 bases and J 6 bases; nucleotides not matched to a gene: 3. This CDR3 reads CASSISGGSQPQHF. For the CDR3, the DNA is TGTGCCAGTAGTATATCAGGGGGCAGTCAGCCCCAGCATTTT.

This clone was detected a few times. At one end, the junction sequence differs from germline, possibly due to a read error. The chain has TRBV5-1 and TRBJ1-2; D is uncertain. The CDR3 consists of 14 residues. Looked up from germline, CDR1 is SGHRS and CDR2 is YFSETQ. The CDR3 sequence: CASSLGRENYGYTF. The DNA for the CDR3 is TGCGCCAGCAGCTTGGGGCGTGAGAACTACGGCTACACCTTC.

The V call is TRBV5-1, the J call TRBJ1-5; possibly TRBD1 for D (6 bases). The ends were cut back, 0 bases at V and 3 bases at J, with 10 bases in the middle. CDR3 length equals 15 residues. Germline V gene lookup returns CDR1 SGHRS and CDR2 YFSETQ. The CDR3 DNA is TGCGCCAGCAGCTTGGAGGGGGGGGACAATCAGCCCCAGCATTTT. It codes for CASSLEGGDNQPQHF.

The V and J genes are TRBV5-6 and TRBJ2-1; perhaps TRBD2 as D (5 bases). The germline CDR1 and CDR2 sequences are SGHDT and YYEEEE. The V end lost 0 bases, the J end lost 0 bases, and 13 bases lay between the germline ends. The length of the CDR3 is 17 residues. The chain's CDR3 is CASSLDSPRGSYNEQFF. DNA of the CDR3: TGTGCCAGCAGCTTGGACAGCCCACGGGGCTCCTACAATGAGCAGTTCTTC.

This chain links TRBV7-9 with TRBJ2-7, with TRBD1 as a possible D gene (5 bases). The CDR3 contains 14 residues. Germline CDR1 reads SEHNR; CDR2 reads FQNEAQ (reference sequence). V was pared by 6 bases and J by 2 bases, with 14 bases between. The CDR3 coding sequence is TGTGCCAGCAGTCACCAAGGGGCCCCCTACGAGCAGTACTTC. Translating gives CASSHQGAPYEQYF.

The rearrangement links TRBV7-9 to TRBJ1-2; D not certain. CDR3 length: 14 amino acids. Trimming took off 3 bases at V and 3 bases at J, with 11 bases between the two ends. CDR1 is SEHNR and CDR2 is FQNEAQ in the germline V gene (reference sequence). DNA for the CDR3: TGTGCCAGCAGCTTGATCCTTCGGGACTATGGCTACACCTTC. This codes for CASSLILRDYGYTF.

The chain joins TRBV28 to TRBJ1-5, with D uncertain. V lost 4 bases to trimming and J lost 0 bases, with 22 bases between them. This CDR3 has 19 amino acids. Germline assignment: CDR1 MDHEN and CDR2 SYDVKM. The DNA for the CDR3 is TGTGCCAGCAGTTCCCCCGGACTCCAACTATTGACTAGCAATCAGCCCCAGCATTTT. It translates to CASSSPGLQLLTSNQPQHF. Based on the CDR3 plus reference TRBV28 and TRBJ1-5, the full variable domain is DVKVTQSSRYLVKRTGEKVFLECVQDMDHENMFWYRQDPGLGLRLIYFSYDVKMKEKGDIPEGYSVSREKKERFSLILESASTNQTSMYLCASSSPGLQLLTSNQPQHFGDGTRLSIL.

The chain uses TRBV5-1 and TRBJ2-1; 9 bases agree with TRBD2. The CDR3 consists of 16 residues. Looked up from germline, CDR1 is SGHRS and CDR2 is YFSETQ. J gave up 0 bases and V 4 bases, and 5 bases lay outside the gene matches. CDR3 nucleotide sequence: TGCGCCAGCAGCCTGCGGGGGGGAAGCTCCTACAATGAGCAGTTCTTC. Protein: CASSLRGGSSYNEQFF.

This rearrangement joins TRBV5-1 to TRBJ1-1; 12 bases are a match to TRBD1. The J segment lost 3 bases and the V segment lost 4 bases, leaving 10 bases of the junction unmatched. This CDR3 comprises 17 residues. Germline V gives CDR1 SGHRS, CDR2 YFSETQ. The CDR3 sequence is CASSREGRDRGHTEAFF. CDR3 DNA: TGCGCCAGCAGCAGAGAAGGGCGGGACAGGGGGCACACTGAAGCTTTCTTT.

This chain uses TRBV2 with TRBJ1-1; TRBD1 matches at 8 bases. Per germline, CDR1 SNHLY and CDR2 FYNNEI. This CDR3 is 12 amino acids long. Trimming cost V 6 bases and J 8 bases; bases outside gene matches: 5. CDR3 in amino acids: CASRTDREEAFF. The CDR3 DNA sequence: TGTGCCAGCAGGACGGACAGGGAAGAAGCTTTCTTT.

V gene TRBV3-1 (or the pseudogene TRBV3-2) combines with J gene TRBJ2-3, with TRBD2 matching 12 bases. Germline CDR1 and CDR2: LGHDT and YNNKEL (reference sequence). Trimming cost V 4 bases and J 2 bases; bases outside gene matches: 4. There are 16 residues in the CDR3. Here the CDR3 reads CASSPWTSGDTDTQYF. CDR3 nucleotides: TGTGCCAGCAGCCCCTGGACTAGCGGGGACACAGATACGCAGTATTTT.

V usage is TRBV7-8 and J usage is TRBJ2-3; D call uncertain. Between the trimmed V and J ends, which lost 5 bases and 0 bases, there was a span of 12 bases. From germline, CDR1 is SGHVS and CDR2 FQNEAQ. The CDR3 consists of 15 residues. The CDR3 DNA reads TGTGCCAGCAGCCAACCCGCGGCTAGCACAGATACGCAGTATTTT. It encodes CASSQPAASTDTQYF.

This chain joins TRBV18 and TRBJ2-7; weak D call: TRBD1 (6 bases). The CDR3 length is 15 residues. The germline CDR1 and CDR2 sequences are KGHSH and LQKENI. The ends were cut back, 3 bases at V and 2 bases at J, with 14 bases in the middle. The CDR3 reads CASSPTTGTPYEQYF. Written as DNA, the CDR3 is TGTGCCAGCTCACCTACGACAGGAACCCCCTACGAGCAGTACTTC.

This chain connects TRBV18 to TRBJ1-6, with D unresolved. CDR3 length equals 16 residues. From germline, CDR1 is KGHSH and CDR2 LQKENI. The V end lost 5 bases, the J end lost 6 bases, and 17 bases lay between the germline ends. Written as DNA, the CDR3 is TGTGCCAGCTCAAGTGCAACCGGGATCTCTAATTCACCCCTCCACTTT. Protein: CASSSATGISNSPLHF.

This clone came up a few times. The chain carries TRBV12-1 and TRBJ2-5; TRBD2 is the table's D call and was not checked against the DNA. TRBV12-1 is recorded as a pseudogene. The CDR3 consists of 17 residues. This CDR3 is CASSRGTSGRYQETQYF. As DNA, the CDR3 is TGTGCCAGCAGCAGAGGGACTAGCGGGAGGTACCAAGAGACCCAGTACTTC.

The J gene is TRBJ2-3, the V gene TRBV9; TRBD2 agrees at 9 bases. V shed 3 bases and J 6 bases; nucleotides not matched to a gene: 8. This CDR3 is 15 amino acids long. The germline CDR1 and CDR2 sequences are SGDLS and YYNGEE. The CDR3, as DNA: TGTGCCAGCAGCGATGCGGGGGGGTCGCCTGATACGCAGTATTTT. Translated: CASSDAGGSPDTQYF. The whole variable domain, filled in from reference TRBV9 and TRBJ2-3, reads DSGVTQTPKHLITATGQRVTLRCSPRSGDLSVYWYQQSLDQGLQFLIQYYNGEERAKGNILERFSAQQFPDLHSELNLSSLELGDSALYFCASSDAGGSPDTQYFGPGTRLTVL.

This chain joins TRBV14 and TRBJ1-5; D gene unclear. V dropped 5 bases and J dropped 0 bases, with 5 bases sitting between them. The germline CDR1 and CDR2 sequences are SGHDN and FVKESK. The CDR3 is 13 amino acids. The CDR3 region is CASSEYSNQPQHF. Written as DNA, the CDR3 is TGTGCCAGCAGCGAGTATAGCAATCAGCCCCAGCATTTT.

The chain carries TRBV2 and TRBJ1-2; possibly TRBD1 for D (5 bases). CDR3 size: 16 residues. V was clipped by 8 bases and J by 7 bases, with 26 bases between them. Looked up from germline, CDR1 is SNHLY and CDR2 is FYNNEI. Here the CDR3 DNA reads TGTGCCAGCGGTCCCGGTCGGGCCCAGGGCACCAGTGGCTACACCTTC. It translates to CASGPGRAQGTSGYTF.

The J gene is TRBJ2-1, the V gene TRBV18; no reliable D call. Per germline, CDR1 KGHSH and CDR2 LQKENI. This CDR3 contains 13 residues. Trimming removed 4 bases at V and 12 bases at J, with 16 bases between. The chain's CDR3 is CASSLTLDTSQFF. CDR3 DNA: TGTGCCAGCTCACTTACTCTAGATACATCGCAGTTCTTC.

The J gene is TRBJ2-7, the V gene TRBV18, with unresolved D. The CDR3 is 13 amino acids. V was clipped by 2 bases and J by 3 bases, with 8 bases between them. CDR1 and CDR2 (germline): KGHSH, LQKENI. The CDR3 sequence is CASSPGHSYEQYF. In DNA form, the CDR3 reads TGTGCCAGCTCACCAGGTCATAGCTACGAGCAGTACTTC.

V and J are TRBV11-2 and TRBJ2-1; 9 nucleotides match TRBD2. Germline V gene data show CDR1 as SGHAT and CDR2 as FQNNGV. With 3 bases clipped from V and 3 bases from J, the junction kept 6 bases outside the gene matches. There are 16 residues in the CDR3. The CDR3: CASSLFTSGHYNEQFF. The CDR3 DNA follows: TGTGCCAGCAGCTTGTTCACTAGCGGGCACTACAATGAGCAGTTCTTC.

This chain uses TRBV28 with TRBJ1-2; D remains ambiguous. The V end was cut by 8 bases, the J end by 5 bases, with 12 bases between. The CDR3 is 12 amino acids. Germline-derived CDR1 and CDR2 are MDHEN and SYDVKM. This CDR3 reads CASGGRQYGYTF. The DNA for the CDR3 is TGTGCCAGCGGTGGCAGGCAGTATGGCTACACCTTC.

The genes are TRBV7-3 and TRBJ1-2; 7 bases are shared with TRBD1. Germline lookup yields CDR1 SGHTA and CDR2 FQGTGA. V dropped 5 bases and J dropped 6; count of bases not matched to a gene: 6. This CDR3 comprises 13 residues. The CDR3 reads CASSRDRDDGYTF. The DNA of the CDR3 is TGTGCCAGCAGCCGCGACAGGGATGATGGCTACACCTTC.

The chain links TRBV5-8 to TRBJ1-6; 7 nucleotides match TRBD1. J lost 8 bases, V lost 7 bases, and 3 bases had no gene match. CDR1 is SGHTS, CDR2 YDEGEE, per germline. The CDR3 consists of 12 residues. The CDR3 is CASGTEHSPLHF. CDR3 nucleotides: TGTGCCAGCGGGACAGAACATTCACCCCTCCACTTT.

The V and J genes are TRBV6-5 and TRBJ1-1, with D uncertain. There are 14 residues in the CDR3. Trimming removed 5 bases at V and 0 bases at J, with 10 bases between. Germline CDR1 is MNHEY and CDR2 is SVGAGI. CDR3: CASSMTRLNTEAFF. In DNA, the CDR3 is TGTGCCAGCAGTATGACACGGCTGAACACTGAAGCTTTCTTT.